This passage covers 10 T cell receptor beta chains from one sample sequenced in a study of shared clonotypes between healthy human individuals. Here immunoSEQ multiplex PCR was the method, and the copy in TCRdb shows in-frame clones only, minus some. The data show roughly 2,500,000 clones, with approximately 93% seen just once and 0.36% held by the top ten. Sequenced material: naive CD4+ T cells from PBMCs. The subset is: CD45RA+ positively selected. These receptors all stem from a young man in good health. Some clones in this sample may be carry-over from other donors' samples.

The chain employs TRBV5-1 and TRBJ1-6; D not resolved. Per germline, CDR1 SGHRS and CDR2 YFSETQ. Trimming stripped 2 bases from V and 8 bases from J, with 8 bases between. CDR3 size: 13 residues. CDR3 sequence (DNA): TGCGCCAGCAGCTTCAGCGGGGATTCACCCCTCCACTTT. Its protein is CASSFSGDSPLHF.

Worth noting for this clone: Other DNA sequences within the sample encode an identical CDR3. The V and J genes are TRBV18 and TRBJ2-4, with D unresolved. CDR3 length: 13 amino acids. V lost 2 bases to trimming and J lost 3 bases, with 5 bases between them. Germline values: CDR1 KGHSH, CDR2 LQKENI. The CDR3 bases are TGTGCCAGCTCACCATTGGGCAAAAACATTCAGTACTTC. Protein sequence: CASSPLGKNIQYF. The full variable domain, with the rest looked up from reference TRBV18 and TRBJ2-4, is NAGVMQNPRHLVRRRGQEARLRCSPMKGHSHVYWYRQLPEEGLKFMVYLQKENIIDESGMPKERFSAEFPKEGPSILRIQQVVRGDSAAYFCASSPLGKNIQYFGAGTRLSVL.

The chain has TRBV7-2 and TRBJ1-3; D perhaps matches TRBD1 (6 bases). This CDR3 is built from 15 residues. V was shortened by 5 bases and J by 2 bases, with 13 bases between the two germline ends. The germline V gene encodes CDR1 SGHTA and CDR2 FQGNSA. CDR3 sequence: CASSREWTAGNTIYF. DNA for the CDR3: TGTGCCAGCAGCCGAGAATGGACAGCTGGAAACACCATATATTTT. The complete variable domain, with remaining parts taken from reference TRBV7-2 and TRBJ1-3, reads GAGVSQSPSNKVTEKGKDVELRCDPISGHTALYWYRQSLGQGLEFLIYFQGNSAPDKSGLPSDRFSAERTGGSVSTLTIQRTQQEDSAVYLCASSREWTAGNTIYFGEGSWLTVV.

The CDR3, as DNA: TGCAGCGGCGATCAAATCGACTCCCTTCATTACAATGAGCAGTTCTTC. This codes for CSGDQIDSLHYNEQFF. The chain joins TRBV29-1 to TRBJ2-1; D is unresolved. Germline-derived CDR1 and CDR2 are SQVTM and ANQGSEA. The CDR3 sequence is 16 residues long. Trimming left V 7 bases short and J 4 bases short, with 23 bases between.

The chain couples TRBV5-1 to TRBJ1-1; tentatively, D is TRBD1 (6 bases). The length of the CDR3 is 14 residues. Germline V CDR1 and CDR2: SGHRS, YFSETQ. V was shortened by 0 bases and J by 4 bases, with 10 bases between the two germline ends. CDR3 in amino acids: CASSLVGTSTEAFF. In nucleotides, the CDR3 is TGCGCCAGCAGCTTGGTGGGGACAAGCACTGAAGCTTTCTTT.

The chain is built from TRBV5-1 and TRBJ2-1; D unresolved. Germline CDR1 SGHRS, CDR2 YFSETQ. The CDR3 has 11 amino acids. Trimming left V 7 bases short and J 3 bases short, with 5 bases between. The CDR3 protein is CASALYNEQFF. CDR3 nucleotide sequence: TGCGCCAGCGCTCTCTACAATGAGCAGTTCTTC. Supplemented by reference TRBV5-1 and TRBJ2-1, the full variable domain reads KAGVTQTPRYLIKTRGQQVTLSCSPISGHRSVSWYQQTPGQGLQFLFEYFSETQRNKGNFPGRFSGRQFSNSRSEMNVSTLELGDSALYLCASALYNEQFFGPGTRLTVL.

This rearrangement joins TRBV7-9 to TRBJ2-2; 14 bases are shared with TRBD2. CDR3 size: 16 residues. The V segment lost 6 bases and the J segment 2 bases; nucleotides outside the gene matches: 2. CDR1 SEHNR and CDR2 FQNEAQ come from the germline V gene (reference sequence). The chain's CDR3 is CASRGTSGSNTGELFF. DNA for the CDR3: TGTGCCAGCAGGGGGACTAGCGGGAGTAACACCGGGGAGCTGTTTTTT.

A remark on this clone: Distinct nucleotide sequences in the sample also encode this CDR3. V is TRBV27 and J is TRBJ1-5; D ambiguous. The V and J ends lost 1 base and 1 base respectively, with 5 bases between them. Germline V gene lookup returns CDR1 MNHEY and CDR2 SMNVEV (reference sequence). This CDR3 is built from 14 residues. The CDR3 loop is CASSLYGSNQPQHF. DNA for the CDR3: TGTGCCAGCAGTTTATACGGCAGCAATCAGCCCCAGCATTTT.

The chain recombines TRBV10-1 with TRBJ2-7; no clear D gene. The CDR3 has 13 amino acids. Per germline, CDR1 WNHNN and CDR2 SYGVQD (reference sequence). The V and J ends lost 2 bases and 5 bases respectively, with 10 bases between them. Here the CDR3 reads CASSETALNEQYF. CDR3 nucleotides: TGCGCCAGCAGTGAGACAGCTCTCAACGAGCAGTACTTC.

The chain has TRBV7-3 and TRBJ2-1; D is perhaps TRBD2 (5 bases). Looked up from germline, CDR1 is SGHTA and CDR2 is FQGTGA. V lost 3 bases and J 8 bases, leaving 11 bases between the germline ends. CDR3 length: 13 residues. The DNA of the CDR3 is TGTGCCAGCAGCTTGAGGCTAGCCGATGAGCAGTTCTTC. As protein: CASSLRLADEQFF.